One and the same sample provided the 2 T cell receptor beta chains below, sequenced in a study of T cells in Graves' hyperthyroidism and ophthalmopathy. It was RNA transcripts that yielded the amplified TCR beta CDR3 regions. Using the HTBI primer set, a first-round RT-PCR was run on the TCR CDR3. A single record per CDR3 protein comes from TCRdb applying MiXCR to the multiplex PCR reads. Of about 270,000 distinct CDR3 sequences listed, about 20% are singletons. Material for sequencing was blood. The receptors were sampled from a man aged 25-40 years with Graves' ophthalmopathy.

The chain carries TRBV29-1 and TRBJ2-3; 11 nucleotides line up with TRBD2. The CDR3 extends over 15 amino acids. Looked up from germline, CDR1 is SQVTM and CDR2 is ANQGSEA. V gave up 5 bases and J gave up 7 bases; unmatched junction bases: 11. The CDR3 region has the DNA TGCAGCGTTCTGGGGTTAGCGGGAGGGCCAAATACGCAGTATTTT. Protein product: CSVLGLAGGPNTQYF.

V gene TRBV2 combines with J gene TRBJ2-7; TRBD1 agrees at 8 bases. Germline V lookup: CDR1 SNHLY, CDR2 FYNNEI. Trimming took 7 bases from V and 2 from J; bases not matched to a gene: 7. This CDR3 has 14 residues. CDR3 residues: CASTFGQGPYEQYF. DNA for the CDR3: TGTGCCAGCACTTTTGGACAGGGCCCCTACGAGCAGTACTTC.